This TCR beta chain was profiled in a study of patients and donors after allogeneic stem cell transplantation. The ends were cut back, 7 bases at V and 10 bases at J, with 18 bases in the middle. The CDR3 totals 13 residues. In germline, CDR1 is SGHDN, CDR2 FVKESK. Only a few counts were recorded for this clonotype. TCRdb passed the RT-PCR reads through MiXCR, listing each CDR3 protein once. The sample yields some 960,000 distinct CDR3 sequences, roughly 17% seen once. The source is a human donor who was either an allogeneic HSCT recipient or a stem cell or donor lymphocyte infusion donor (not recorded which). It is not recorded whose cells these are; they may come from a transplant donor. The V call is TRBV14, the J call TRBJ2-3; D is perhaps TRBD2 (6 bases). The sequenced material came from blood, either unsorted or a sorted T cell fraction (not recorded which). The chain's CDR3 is CASNNRTTRSQYF. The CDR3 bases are TGTGCCAGCAACAACCGGACTACCCGATCGCAGTATTTT.